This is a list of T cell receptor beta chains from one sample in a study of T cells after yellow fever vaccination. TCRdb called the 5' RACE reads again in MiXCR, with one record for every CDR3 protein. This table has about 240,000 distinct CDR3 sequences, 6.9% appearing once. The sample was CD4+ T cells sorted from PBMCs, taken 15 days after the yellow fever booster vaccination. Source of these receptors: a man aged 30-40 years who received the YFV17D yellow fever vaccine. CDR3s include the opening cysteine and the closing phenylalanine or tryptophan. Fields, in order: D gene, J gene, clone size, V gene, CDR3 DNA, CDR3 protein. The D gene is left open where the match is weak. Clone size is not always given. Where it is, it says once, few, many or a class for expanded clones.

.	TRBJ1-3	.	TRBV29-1	TGCAGCGTTGAATTTGGGGGTGGAAACACCATATATTTT	CSVEFGGGNTIYF
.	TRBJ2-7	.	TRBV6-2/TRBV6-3	TGTGCCAGCAGTTACGGGGGACAAGATTACGAGCAGTACTTC	CASSYGGQDYEQYF
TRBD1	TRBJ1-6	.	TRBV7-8	TGTGCCAGCAGCTCCGGACAGGGCGGTACTTCACCCCTCCACTTT	CASSSGQGGTSPLHF
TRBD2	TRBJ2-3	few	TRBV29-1	TGCAGCGTTTTCCCGGCTAGCGGGAGCGCAGATACGCAGTATTTT	CSVFPASGSADTQYF
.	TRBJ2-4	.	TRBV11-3	TGTGCCAGCAGCCCTGGGACAAGGGACATTCAGTACTTC	CASSPGTRDIQYF
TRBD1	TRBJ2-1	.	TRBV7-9	TGTGCCAGCAGCAATTCCGGGACAGCACCAAATGAGCAGTTCTTC	CASSNSGTAPNEQFF
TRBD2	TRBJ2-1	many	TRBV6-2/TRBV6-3	TGTGCCAGCAGCCCTAGCGGGAAGATCACCTACAATGAGCAGTTCTTC	CASSPSGKITYNEQFF
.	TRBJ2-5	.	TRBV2	TGTGCCAGCAAAACCCCAGGCGGAGAGACCCAGTACTTC	CASKTPGGETQYF
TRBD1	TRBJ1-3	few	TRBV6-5	TGTGCCAGCAGTTACTCGAGAGATGACAGGGCTGGAAACACCATATATTTT	CASSYSRDDRAGNTIYF
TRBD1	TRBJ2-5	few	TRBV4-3	TGCGCCAGCAGCCAGGAAAGACAGGGAACAGAGACCCAGTACTTC	CASSQERQGTETQYF
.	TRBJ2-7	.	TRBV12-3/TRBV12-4	TGTGCCAGCAGTCGTGACTTGACCTACGAGCAGTACTTC	CASSRDLTYEQYF
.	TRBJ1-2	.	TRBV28	TGTGCCATGGGCCCCGGGATCATCTGCGGCTACACCTTC	CAMGPGIICGYTF
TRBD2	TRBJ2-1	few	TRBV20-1	TGCTGTGCTAGAGATCGGCCTAGCGGGAGGGAATACAATGAGCAGTTCTTC	CCARDRPSGREYNEQFF
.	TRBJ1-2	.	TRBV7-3	TGTGCCAGCAGCCAAATCGGCACTAACTATGGCTACACCTTC	CASSQIGTNYGYTF
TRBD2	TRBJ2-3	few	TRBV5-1	TGCGCCAGCTCCGGGACTAGCGGACCAGGGCGCGATACGCAGTATTTT	CASSGTSGPGRDTQYF
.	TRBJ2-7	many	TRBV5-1	TGCGCCAGCAGCTTGGATGAGGGAATTTACGATGGGCAGTACTTC	CASSLDEGIYDGQYF
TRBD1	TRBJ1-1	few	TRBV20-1	TGCAGTGCCAGGGGGGGAGTACAAGCTGAAGCTTTCTTT	CSARGGVQAEAFF
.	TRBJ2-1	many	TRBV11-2	TGTGCCAGCAGCTTACTGTTTAGCGGCCGACACAATGAGCAGTTCTTC	CASSLLFSGRHNEQFF
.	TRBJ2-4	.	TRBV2	TGTGCCAGCAGTGAAGGAGCCAAAAACATTCAGTACTTC	CASSEGAKNIQYF
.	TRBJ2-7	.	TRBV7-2	TGTGCCAGCAGCGGCTCGTCCCTCTACGAGCAGTACTTC	CASSGSSLYEQYF
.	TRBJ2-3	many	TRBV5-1	TGCGCCAGCAGCTTAAACAGGGACCTCACAGATACGCAGTATTTT	CASSLNRDLTDTQYF
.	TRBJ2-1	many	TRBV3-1	TGTGCCAGCAGCCAGAGTCGGAATGAGCAGTTCTTC	CASSQSRNEQFF
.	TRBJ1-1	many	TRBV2	TGTGCCAGCATCCTCTGGGGCACTGAAGCTTTCTTT	CASILWGTEAFF
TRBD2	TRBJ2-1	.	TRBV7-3	TGTGCCAGCAGCTTAAAACGGGCCGGGACTAGCGGGAGTAGATACAATGAGCAGTTCTTC	CASSLKRAGTSGSRYNEQFF
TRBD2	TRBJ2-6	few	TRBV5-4	TGTGCCAGCAGCTCCTTGACTAGCGTTATCTCTGGGGCCAACGTCCTGACTTTC	CASSSLTSVISGANVLTF
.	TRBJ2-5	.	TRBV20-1	TGCAGTGCTCTGGGGTCAGGGGTGTCAGTGACCCAGTACTTC	CSALGSGVSVTQYF
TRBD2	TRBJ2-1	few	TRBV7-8	TGTGCCAGCAGCCGCGGGAGGACGGTTGAGCAGTTCTTC	CASSRGRTVEQFF
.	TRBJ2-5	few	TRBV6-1	TGTGCCAGCAGTGAACGGTCAGCCCAAGAGACCCAGTACTTC	CASSERSAQETQYF
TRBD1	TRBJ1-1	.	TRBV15	TGTGCCACCAGCAGAGTACGATGGACAGGGGGTGGCACTGAAGCTTTCTTT	CATSRVRWTGGGTEAFF
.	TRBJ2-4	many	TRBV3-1	TGTGCCAGCAGCCAAGCGATCCCGGAAATTCAGTACTTC	CASSQAIPEIQYF